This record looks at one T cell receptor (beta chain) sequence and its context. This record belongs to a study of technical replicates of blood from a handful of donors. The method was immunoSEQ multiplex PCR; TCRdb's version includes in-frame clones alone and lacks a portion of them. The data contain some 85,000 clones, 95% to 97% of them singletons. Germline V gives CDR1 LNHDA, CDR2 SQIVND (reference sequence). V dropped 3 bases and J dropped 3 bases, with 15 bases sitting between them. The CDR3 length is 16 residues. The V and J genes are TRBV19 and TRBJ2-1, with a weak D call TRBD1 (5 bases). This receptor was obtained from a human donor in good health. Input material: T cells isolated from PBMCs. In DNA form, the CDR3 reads TGTGCCAGTAGTATTAACAGGTTCGGTTACTACAATGAGCAGTTCTTC. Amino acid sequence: CASSINRFGYYNEQFF.